The text below deals with one TCR beta chain. Its cognate antigen has yet to be identified. No qualities accompany the bases; no much larger clone lies one base away. A MiSeq instrument was used for deep resolution sequencing, which targeted depths ranging from 1 in 1 million up to 1 in 200,000 T cells, with coverage averaging 10x for each clonotype. TCR beta libraries were generated with the immunoSEQ hsTCRB Kit. The source study handled its data this way. Data were analyzed with ImmunoSEQ Data Assistant and ImmunoSEQ Analyzer, with V, D and J genes assigned per IMGT definitions. Clonality, which ranges from 0 to 1, was calculated as one minus the normalized Shannon entropy of productive rearrangement frequencies. Public clonotype analysis was restricted to overrepresented clonotypes comprising at least 0.05% of each patient's repertoire. Roughly 12 age-matched healthy donor repertoires from immuneACCESS were used as controls for clonality. The immuneACCESS repertoire file appears here via TCRdb, limited to in-frame rearrangements. These files lack a portion of the clones; in checked studies, under half of the deficit traces to unresolved V genes, and the cause of the others is not known. The V and J calls and the clone size are those of that table, but D and trimming were determined from the DNA. In all, the sample holds roughly 180,000 clones, and approximately 80% of those were seen once. The ten largest clones capture less than 6% of the sample.

The data originate from a study of cytotoxic CD8 clonotypes in ibrutinib-treated CLL (dated by TCRdb to the early 2020s). Some background on the complete study: In this cohort, some 16 patients were treatment-naive and roughly 10 were relapsed/refractory, while around 18 had unmutated IGHV. Responses were partial in approximately 24 patients and complete in 2; after median approximately 66 months follow-up, around 14 stayed in remission and about twelve progressed. Response samples were taken after a median of 12 months on treatment, ranging from about 6 to 36 months. On average, each sample yielded around 250,000 productive templates and about 95,000 productive rearrangements. Longitudinal samples were obtainable from about 30% of the roughly 86 participants in the trial. Cryopreserved peripheral blood mononuclear cells were collected at three points: before therapy, at response, and at either sustained remission or disease progression. Patients were still on ibrutinib when every remission and progressive disease sample was collected. What the authors observed across the whole study: An increase in clonality was observed at ibrutinib response, with clonality remaining stable during sustained remission and falling back toward baseline at progression. Public clonotypes were rare and either shrank or stayed stable during treatment, and the rise in clonality at ibrutinib response reflected expansion of private clonotypes. Lymph node repertoires were not examined, and the timing of sampling was not matched between patients in sustained remission and those whose disease progressed. At baseline, clonality was higher than in age-matched healthy donors and showed a strong correlation with circulating CD8+ T-cell counts.

The V end loses 4 bases and the J end loses 4 bases, and a stretch of 10 bases separates them. CDR1 and CDR2 are drawn from the germline V gene: SGHAT, FQNNGV. Spanning cysteine to phenylalanine, the CDR3 consists of 13 amino acids. The read is trimmed to its CDR3 DNA, 39 bases read in frame from base 1. The time point label of this sample denotes: 20 to 30 months on ibrutinib. For TCR beta library preparation, about 2 micrograms of genomic DNA were extracted from the cryopreserved PBMCs. High-throughput TCR beta sequencing was performed on longitudinal blood samples from CLL patients receiving ibrutinib monotherapy. The patients were enrolled in a single-center, open-label phase 2 trial of ibrutinib monotherapy.

The V and J segments used are TRBV11-2 and TRBJ1-2, with no reliable assignment of the D segment. The sequenced sample was PBMCs, obtained after 24 months of ibrutinib treatment. This sequence originates from a human donor with chronic lymphocytic leukemia. The DNA reads TGTGCCAGCAGCTCCCGCCTGGTCTATGGCTACACCTTC. This translates into CASSSRLVYGYTF.